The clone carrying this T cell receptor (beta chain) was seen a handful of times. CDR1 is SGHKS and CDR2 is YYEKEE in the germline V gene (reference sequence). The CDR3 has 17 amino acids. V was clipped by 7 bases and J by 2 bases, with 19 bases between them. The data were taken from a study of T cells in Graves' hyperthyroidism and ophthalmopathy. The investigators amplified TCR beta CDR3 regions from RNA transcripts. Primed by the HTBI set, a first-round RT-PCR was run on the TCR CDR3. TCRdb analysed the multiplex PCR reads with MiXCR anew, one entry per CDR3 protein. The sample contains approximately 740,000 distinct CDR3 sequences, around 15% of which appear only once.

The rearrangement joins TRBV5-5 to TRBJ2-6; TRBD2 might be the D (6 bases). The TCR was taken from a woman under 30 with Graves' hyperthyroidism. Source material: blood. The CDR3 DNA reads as TGTGCCAGCCAGGGTGGAGGCGGGGTGGCTGGGGCCAACGTCCTGACTTTC. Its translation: CASQGGGGVAGANVLTF.